Detailed here is one T cell receptor (beta chain). Its antigen is as yet unknown. This table comes from immunoSEQ multiplex PCR, and its TCRdb copy is limited to in-frame clones, with some not included. The sample includes about 2.3 million clones, approximately 95% of them seen just once. The data belong to a study of shared clonotypes between healthy human individuals. Notes on the study in general: What limited the represented genetic and exposure-history diversity was the small number of donors. Naive subsets, compared against memory subsets, generally had larger estimated richness values. Generation probabilities were higher for clonotypes shared across all four sorted-subset donors than for unshared ones. It was anticipated that sequencing depth would influence how many clonotypes donors shared.

V shed 5 bases and J 0 bases; nucleotides not matched to a gene: 4. This CDR3 comprises 15 residues. Germline values: CDR1 LNHDA, CDR2 SQIVND (reference sequence). Specimen: naive CD4+ T cells from PBMCs. Subset described: CD45RA+ positively selected. This receptor was obtained from a man aged 18 to 30 in good health. Some clones in this sample may be carry-over from other donors' samples. The V call is TRBV19, the J call TRBJ1-5; 7 bases agree with TRBD1. The CDR3 sequence is CASSLQGNSNQPQHF. For the CDR3, the DNA is TGTGCCAGTAGTTTACAGGGGAATAGCAATCAGCCCCAGCATTTT. The full variable domain, in which reference TRBV19 and TRBJ1-5 provide the parts outside the CDR3, is DGGITQSPKYLFRKEGQNVTLSCEQNLNHDAMYWYRQDPGQGLRLIYYSQIVNDFQKGDIAEGYSVSREKKESFPLTVTSAQKNPTAFYLCASSLQGNSNQPQHFGDGTRLSIL.